This is a list of T cell receptor beta chains from one sample in a study of CD8 T cells in ankylosing spondylitis. TCRdb reprocessed the 5' RACE reads with MiXCR, giving one entry per CDR3 protein. The sample carries about 220,000 distinct CDR3 sequences, around 16% recorded once. The sequenced material came from blood, either unsorted or a sorted T cell fraction (not recorded which). These TCRs come from a male donor with ankylosing spondylitis. The CDR3 runs from the conserved cysteine through the conserved F or W. A D gene is named only where the DNA matches it firmly. Clone size is given for some rows only: seen once, a few or many times, or a class if the clone is expanded.

TRBJ2-1,TRBD2,TRBV7-8,-,CASSEGLAGVNEQFF,TGTGCCAGCTCCGAGGGACTAGCGGGAGTTAATGAGCAGTTCTTC
TRBJ1-2,-,TRBV12-3/TRBV12-4,many,CASSLSSEGYTF,TGTGCCAGCAGTTTAAGTTCGGAGGGCTACACCTTC
TRBJ2-7,-,TRBV27,-,CASSSLRGLSSYEQYF,TGTGCCAGCAGTTCCCTAAGGGGCCTGAGCTCCTACGAGCAGTACTTC
TRBJ2-5,TRBD1,TRBV4-3,-,CASSQDQGAGETQYF,TGCGCCAGCAGCCAAGATCAGGGGGCAGGGGAGACCCAGTACTTC
TRBJ2-2,-,TRBV7-9,few,CASSLDDFGGTGELFF,TGTGCCAGCAGCTTAGACGACTTCGGCGGGACCGGGGAGCTGTTTTTT
TRBJ2-2,-,TRBV6-5,-,CASSWSVNTGELFF,TGTGCCAGCAGTTGGTCAGTAAACACCGGGGAGCTGTTTTTT
TRBJ2-1,TRBD1,TRBV27,-,CASSRGQVNEQFF,TGTGCCAGCAGTAGAGGACAGGTTAATGAGCAGTTCTTC
TRBJ2-5,TRBD2,TRBV4-1,-,CASSQVTAGGLETQYF,TGCGCCAGCAGCCAAGTAACGGCGGGGGGGCTAGAGACCCAGTACTTC
TRBJ2-5,TRBD2,TRBV11-2,-,CASSRGGWQETQYF,TGTGCCAGCAGCCGCGGGGGGTGGCAAGAGACCCAGTACTTC
TRBJ1-1,-,TRBV11-2,few,CASSPAALNTEAFF,TGTGCCAGCAGCCCAGCTGCCTTGAACACTGAAGCTTTCTTT
TRBJ1-1,-,TRBV7-9,few,CASSFSGTNTEAFF,TGTGCCAGCAGTTTCTCGGGGACGAACACTGAAGCTTTCTTT
TRBJ1-1,-,TRBV10-3,-,CAISESGPPMANTEAFF,TGTGCCATCAGTGAGTCGGGGCCTCCTATGGCGAACACTGAAGCTTTCTTT
TRBJ2-1,-,TRBV5-6,-,CASSLGQPYLGQFF,TGTGCCAGCAGCTTGGGACAACCTTATTTAGGGCAGTTCTTC
TRBJ2-2,TRBD2,TRBV7-8,few,CASSLVAGGNGELFF,TGTGCCAGCAGCTTAGTAGCGGGGGGGAACGGGGAGCTGTTTTTT
TRBJ2-2,-,TRBV27,few,CASSLSSYTGELFF,TGTGCCAGCAGTTTATCAAGTTACACCGGGGAGCTGTTTTTT
TRBJ2-2,TRBD1,TRBV19,-,CASSPTGARTGELFF,TGTGCCAGTAGCCCGACAGGGGCAAGGACCGGGGAGCTGTTTTTT
TRBJ2-2,TRBD2,TRBV28,few,CASSLYQREVTGELFF,TGTGCCAGCAGTTTATACCAGCGGGAGGTCACCGGGGAGCTGTTTTTT
TRBJ1-3,-,TRBV11-2,few,CASSTMGNTIYF,TGTGCCAGCAGCACCATGGGAAACACCATATATTTT
TRBJ1-2,TRBD1,TRBV12-3/TRBV12-4,few,CASTPSGTVYGYTF,TGTGCCAGCACACCATCCGGGACAGTCTATGGCTACACCTTC
TRBJ2-7,-,TRBV30,-,CAWSVDYEQYF,TGTGCCTGGAGTGTAGATTACGAGCAGTACTTC
TRBJ2-4,TRBD1,TRBV12-3/TRBV12-4,-,CASSLLHPDRGLYIQYF,TGTGCCAGCAGTTTATTACACCCCGACAGGGGGCTGTACATTCAGTACTTC
TRBJ2-5,TRBD1,TRBV12-3/TRBV12-4,-,CASSPSTGAETQYF,TGTGCCAGCAGTCCATCGACAGGGGCAGAGACCCAGTACTTC
TRBJ2-7,TRBD2,TRBV4-3,-,CASSQDLALAGELAPYEQYF,TGCGCCAGCAGCCAAGATTTAGCCCTAGCGGGAGAATTGGCTCCGTACGAGCAGTACTTC
TRBJ2-7,-,TRBV20-1,-,CSASQGQSSYEQYF,TGCAGTGCTAGTCAAGGACAGTCATCCTACGAGCAGTACTTC
TRBJ1-2,TRBD1,TRBV12-3/TRBV12-4,-,CASSFAGTGDGYTF,TGTGCCAGCAGTTTTGCCGGGACAGGGGATGGCTACACCTTC
TRBJ2-1,TRBD1,TRBV19,-,CASSGGQGFYNEQFF,TGTGCCAGTAGTGGGGGACAGGGGTTCTACAATGAGCAGTTCTTC
TRBJ1-2,TRBD1,TRBV29-1,-,CSVKVPGQVIPHITF,TGCAGCGTGAAAGTTCCGGGACAGGTTATCCCACATATCACCTTC
TRBJ1-1,-,TRBV19,-,CASRSGLGGAEAFF,TGTGCCAGTAGATCTGGCCTGGGTGGGGCTGAAGCTTTCTTT
TRBJ2-3,-,TRBV13,-,CASSSSTESSTDTQYF,TGTGCCAGCAGCTCGTCGACGGAATCTAGCACAGATACGCAGTATTTT
TRBJ2-1,-,TRBV11-2,few,CASSLDLGGESYNEQFF,TGTGCCAGCAGCTTAGACCTAGGGGGTGAATCCTACAATGAGCAGTTCTTC
TRBJ1-3,-,TRBV5-6,-,CASSLLGQGIPGNTIYF,TGTGCCAGCAGCTTGTTGGGGCAGGGTATACCTGGAAACACCATATATTTT
TRBJ1-4,TRBD1,TRBV3-1,few,CTRGHDNEKLFF,TGTACAAGGGGGCATGATAATGAAAAACTGTTTTTT
TRBJ2-1,-,TRBV7-2,few,CASSWGDPYNEQFF,TGTGCCAGCAGCTGGGGGGATCCCTACAATGAGCAGTTCTTC
TRBJ2-7,-,TRBV5-5,-,CASSFGGIYEQYF,TGTGCCAGCAGCTTCGGCGGGATCTACGAGCAGTACTTC
TRBJ1-1,-,TRBV2,-,CASSDRVNTEAFF,TGTGCCAGCAGTGACAGGGTGAACACTGAAGCTTTCTTT
TRBJ2-7,-,TRBV20-1,-,CSADHPPVYEQYF,TGCAGTGCGGATCACCCACCCGTTTACGAGCAGTACTTC
TRBJ2-7,TRBD2,TRBV4-1,-,CASSLRTSGSYEQYF,TGCGCCAGCAGCCTGCGGACTAGCGGGAGCTACGAGCAGTACTTC
TRBJ1-5,-,TRBV20-1,-,CSARDYRAGGNQPQHF,TGCAGTGCTAGAGATTATCGGGCAGGGGGCAATCAGCCCCAGCATTTT
TRBJ1-5,-,TRBV30,-,CAWSPTGGQPQHF,TGTGCCTGGAGTCCGACAGGCGGTCAGCCCCAGCATTTT
TRBJ2-1,TRBD2,TRBV27,-,CASSGAGEYNEQFF,TGTGCCAGCAGTGGAGCGGGAGAATACAATGAGCAGTTCTTC
TRBJ2-1,-,TRBV5-5,few,CASSPTVYNEQFF,TGTGCCAGCAGCCCCACAGTCTACAATGAGCAGTTCTTC
TRBJ2-1,-,TRBV21-1,few,CASSNRDGSSYNEQFF,TGTGCCAGCAGCAACCGGGACGGAAGCTCCTACAATGAGCAGTTCTTC
TRBJ2-1,-,TRBV12-3/TRBV12-4,few,CASSPWPGYNEQFF,TGTGCCAGCAGCCCATGGCCTGGATACAATGAGCAGTTCTTC
TRBJ2-5,TRBD2,TRBV15,few,CATSSTLAGGLETQYF,TGTGCCACCAGCAGTACTCTAGCGGGGGGTTTAGAGACCCAGTACTTC
TRBJ2-7,-,TRBV6-2/TRBV6-3,-,CASSYLGGGLNEQYF,TGTGCCAGCAGTTACCTCGGGGGCGGGTTGAACGAGCAGTACTTC
TRBJ2-7,TRBD2,TRBV25-1,few,CASSELTRSGGETEQYF,TGTGCCAGCAGTGAATTAACCCGAAGCGGGGGGGAGACCGAGCAGTACTTC
TRBJ2-7,TRBD1,TRBV5-1,-,CASSLDRTGFYEQYF,TGCGCCAGCAGCCTGGACCGGACAGGGTTCTACGAGCAGTACTTC
TRBJ2-3,-,TRBV7-2,-,CASRGQGTDTQYF,TGTGCCAGCAGAGGCCAGGGTACAGATACGCAGTATTTT
TRBJ2-5,TRBD2,TRBV5-6,few,CASSLTSGQETQYF,TGTGCCAGCAGCCTGACTAGCGGTCAAGAGACCCAGTACTTC
TRBJ1-1,-,TRBV3-1,few,CASSQDYRGGAFF,TGTGCCAGCAGCCAAGATTATAGGGGGGGAGCTTTCTTT
TRBJ1-5,TRBD1,TRBV19,-,CASSTGDRYQPQHF,TGTGCCAGTAGTACCGGGGACAGGTACCAGCCCCAGCATTTT
TRBJ1-1,TRBD1,TRBV30,few,CAGQGLNTEAFF,TGTGCCGGACAGGGCCTGAACACTGAAGCTTTCTTT